The rows below give T cell receptor beta chains drawn from one sample of a study of control samples from healthy donors and cancer patients. Profiled with immunoSEQ multiplex PCR; TCRdb holds only in-frame clones, not every one. The sample records about 160,000 clones, about 95% being singletons. The sequencing input was PBMCs. Source of these receptors: a man aged 60 to 75 with colorectal cancer. Both conserved end residues are part of each CDR3. D genes are given only for firm matches. Rows give clone size only sometimes, using once, few, many, or a class for an expanded clone.

CDR3aa: CASSQEPAGVEGEQFF
CDR3nt: TGCGCCAGCAGCCAAGAACCGGCGGGGGTAGAAGGTGAGCAGTTCTTC
j_gene: TRBJ2-1
d_gene: TRBD2
abundance: NA
v_gene: TRBV4-1

CDR3aa: CASSPNGGLGEQYF
CDR3nt: TGTGCCAGCAGTCCGAACGGGGGGTTGGGCGAGCAGTACTTC
j_gene: TRBJ2-7
d_gene: TRBD2
abundance: NA
v_gene: TRBV27

CDR3aa: CASSPRQGNYGYTF
CDR3nt: TGTGCCAGCAGCCCGCGACAGGGGAACTATGGCTACACCTTC
j_gene: TRBJ1-2
d_gene: TRBD1
abundance: NA
v_gene: TRBV9

CDR3aa: CASSQLQGAGYGYTF
CDR3nt: TGCGCCAGCAGCCAATTACAGGGAGCGGGCTATGGCTACACCTTC
j_gene: TRBJ1-2
d_gene: NA
abundance: NA
v_gene: TRBV4-3

CDR3aa: CASSQERGRVPTEAFF
CDR3nt: TGCGCCAGCAGCCAAGAAAGGGGGCGGGTTCCCACTGAAGCTTTCTTT
j_gene: TRBJ1-1
d_gene: TRBD1
abundance: NA
v_gene: TRBV4-3

CDR3aa: CASRRTGQGNQPQHF
CDR3nt: TGTGCCAGCAGGCGAACGGGACAGGGTAATCAGCCCCAGCATTTT
j_gene: TRBJ1-5
d_gene: TRBD1
abundance: NA
v_gene: TRBV6-5

CDR3aa: CASSSSNFRDQPQHF
CDR3nt: TGTGCCAGCAGTTCCTCCAACTTTCGGGATCAGCCCCAGCATTTT
j_gene: TRBJ1-5
d_gene: NA
abundance: NA
v_gene: TRBV2

CDR3aa: CASSVGGMSTDTQYF
CDR3nt: TGTGCCAGCAGCGTAGGGGGGATGAGCACAGATACGCAGTATTTT
j_gene: TRBJ2-3
d_gene: NA
abundance: NA
v_gene: TRBV9

CDR3aa: CASSPGVNTEAFF
CDR3nt: TGTGCCAGCAGTCCCGGGGTGAACACTGAAGCTTTCTTT
j_gene: TRBJ1-1
d_gene: NA
abundance: NA
v_gene: TRBV27

CDR3aa: CASRGGWGELFF
CDR3nt: TGCGCCAGCAGGGGAGGTTGGGGGGAGCTGTTTTTT
j_gene: TRBJ2-2
d_gene: NA
abundance: NA
v_gene: TRBV10-2

CDR3aa: CASSLEVVTEAFF
CDR3nt: TGTGCCAGCAGCTTAGAGGTTGTCACTGAAGCTTTCTTT
j_gene: TRBJ1-1
d_gene: NA
abundance: NA
v_gene: TRBV7-9

CDR3aa: CASSYSTGGATEAFF
CDR3nt: TGTGCCAGCAGTTACTCGACGGGTGGTGCGACTGAAGCTTTCTTT
j_gene: TRBJ1-1
d_gene: NA
abundance: NA
v_gene: TRBV6-6

CDR3aa: CASSMTYSSTIEQFF
CDR3nt: TGTGCCAGTAGTATGACGTATTCCTCCACAATTGAGCAGTTCTTC
j_gene: TRBJ2-1
d_gene: NA
abundance: NA
v_gene: TRBV19

CDR3aa: CASSYVTGTEKLFF
CDR3nt: TGTGCCAGCAGTTACGTGACAGGGACTGAAAAACTGTTTTTT
j_gene: TRBJ1-4
d_gene: TRBD1
abundance: NA
v_gene: TRBV6-6

CDR3aa: CASSFGTGVGNYGYTF
CDR3nt: TGTGCCAGCAGCTTCGGGACAGGGGTGGGCAACTATGGCTACACCTTC
j_gene: TRBJ1-2
d_gene: TRBD1
abundance: NA
v_gene: TRBV7-9

CDR3aa: CASSIRQGLWKHIYF
CDR3nt: TGTGCCAGTAGTATAAGACAGGGGCTCTGGAAACACATATATTTT
j_gene: TRBJ1-3
d_gene: TRBD1
abundance: NA
v_gene: TRBV19

CDR3aa: CASIRSPTGGRDSRHTIYF
CDR3nt: TGTGCCAGCATCCGCTCCCCAACCGGGGGACGGGACAGTAGGCACACCATATATTTT
j_gene: TRBJ1-3
d_gene: TRBD1
abundance: NA
v_gene: TRBV6-4

CDR3aa: CASSHLGLAVTDTQYF
CDR3nt: TGTGCCAGCAGCCACCTCGGACTAGCGGTCACAGATACGCAGTATTTT
j_gene: TRBJ2-3
d_gene: TRBD2
abundance: NA
v_gene: TRBV7-8

CDR3aa: CASSQPGQGAREQYF
CDR3nt: TGTGCCAGCAGTCAGCCGGGACAGGGGGCGCGGGAGCAGTACTTC
j_gene: TRBJ2-7
d_gene: TRBD1
abundance: NA
v_gene: TRBV6-5

CDR3aa: CASSIVPNEKLFF
CDR3nt: TGTGCCAGTAGTATAGTTCCTAATGAAAAACTGTTTTTT
j_gene: TRBJ1-4
d_gene: NA
abundance: NA
v_gene: TRBV19

CDR3aa: CASSSTGFPTYNEQFF
CDR3nt: TGTGCCAGCAGTTCTACAGGGTTTCCCACTTACAATGAGCAGTTCTTC
j_gene: TRBJ2-1
d_gene: NA
abundance: NA
v_gene: TRBV6-2/TRBV6-3

CDR3aa: CASMKMGGNQPQHF
CDR3nt: TGTGCCAGTATGAAGATGGGTGGCAATCAGCCCCAGCATTTT
j_gene: TRBJ1-5
d_gene: NA
abundance: NA
v_gene: TRBV19

CDR3aa: CAWTNSGGTYNEQFF
CDR3nt: TGTGCCTGGACGAATAGCGGGGGGACCTACAATGAGCAGTTCTTC
j_gene: TRBJ2-1
d_gene: TRBD2
abundance: NA
v_gene: TRBV30

CDR3aa: CASSQDPGNEQFF
CDR3nt: TGCGCCAGCAGCCAAGATCCAGGCAATGAGCAGTTCTTC
j_gene: TRBJ2-1
d_gene: NA
abundance: NA
v_gene: TRBV4-3

CDR3aa: CASSASGTDTQYF
CDR3nt: TGTGCCAGCAGTGCTTCAGGCACAGATACGCAGTATTTT
j_gene: TRBJ2-3
d_gene: NA
abundance: NA
v_gene: TRBV2

CDR3aa: CASSPTLNTEAFF
CDR3nt: TGTGCCAGCAGCCCCACACTGAACACTGAAGCTTTCTTT
j_gene: TRBJ1-1
d_gene: NA
abundance: NA
v_gene: TRBV27

CDR3aa: CASSLGNSPLHF
CDR3nt: TGTGCCAGCAGTCTCGGTAATTCACCCCTCCACTTT
j_gene: TRBJ1-6
d_gene: NA
abundance: NA
v_gene: TRBV5-4

CDR3aa: CASSESGRANTEAFF
CDR3nt: TGCGCCAGCAGTGAGTCGGGCAGGGCGAACACTGAAGCTTTCTTT
j_gene: TRBJ1-1
d_gene: NA
abundance: NA
v_gene: TRBV10-2

CDR3aa: CASSLGDRANSPLHF
CDR3nt: TGTGCCAGCAGTTTGGGGGATAGGGCTAATTCACCCCTCCACTTT
j_gene: TRBJ1-6
d_gene: NA
abundance: NA
v_gene: TRBV28

CDR3aa: CASSSGMDTQYF
CDR3nt: TGTGCCAGCAGCTCAGGGATGGATACGCAGTATTTT
j_gene: TRBJ2-3
d_gene: NA
abundance: NA
v_gene: TRBV28

CDR3aa: CASSRGTGLNTEAFF
CDR3nt: TGTGCCAGCAGCCGGGGGACCGGGCTGAACACTGAAGCTTTCTTT
j_gene: TRBJ1-1
d_gene: NA
abundance: NA
v_gene: TRBV3-1/TRBV3-2

CDR3aa: CASTLQGGETQYF
CDR3nt: TGTGCCAGCACCCTACAGGGAGGGGAGACCCAGTACTTC
j_gene: TRBJ2-5
d_gene: NA
abundance: NA
v_gene: TRBV7-2

CDR3aa: CASPKGEVLTVGELFF
CDR3nt: TGTGCCAGCCCGAAAGGGGAAGTTTTAACAGTCGGGGAGCTGTTTTTT
j_gene: TRBJ2-2
d_gene: NA
abundance: NA
v_gene: TRBV7-2

CDR3aa: CATSDGQTGNTIYF
CDR3nt: TGTGCCACCAGTGATGGGCAGACTGGAAACACCATATATTTT
j_gene: TRBJ1-3
d_gene: NA
abundance: NA
v_gene: TRBV24-1

CDR3aa: CSGDRNEKLFF
CDR3nt: TGCAGTGGGGACAGGAATGAAAAACTGTTTTTT
j_gene: TRBJ1-4
d_gene: TRBD1
abundance: once
v_gene: TRBV20-1

CDR3aa: CASSLGGAGELFF
CDR3nt: TGTGCCAGTAGCCTAGGGGGGGCCGGGGAGCTGTTTTTT
j_gene: TRBJ2-2
d_gene: NA
abundance: once
v_gene: TRBV19

CDR3aa: CASSEIWERAEAFF
CDR3nt: TGTGCCAGCAGTGAAATATGGGAGAGGGCTGAAGCTTTCTTT
j_gene: TRBJ1-1
d_gene: NA
abundance: NA
v_gene: TRBV6-1

CDR3aa: CASSGQGNEKLFF
CDR3nt: TGTGCCAGTAGCGGACAGGGGAATGAAAAACTGTTTTTT
j_gene: TRBJ1-4
d_gene: TRBD1
abundance: NA
v_gene: TRBV19

CDR3aa: CASLREGSYEQYF
CDR3nt: TGTGCCAGTCTCAGGGAAGGGTCCTACGAGCAGTACTTC
j_gene: TRBJ2-7
d_gene: NA
abundance: NA
v_gene: TRBV2

CDR3aa: CASSRSSKGHYNEQFF
CDR3nt: TGTGCCAGCAGCCGGTCCTCTAAGGGGCACTACAATGAGCAGTTCTTC
j_gene: TRBJ2-1
d_gene: NA
abundance: NA
v_gene: TRBV7-2

CDR3aa: CASSYIFPVTEAFF
CDR3nt: TGTGCCAGCAGTTACATATTTCCGGTCACTGAAGCTTTCTTT
j_gene: TRBJ1-1
d_gene: NA
abundance: NA
v_gene: TRBV6-6

CDR3aa: CAWSEGTGIWETQYF
CDR3nt: TGTGCCTGGAGTGAGGGGACAGGGATTTGGGAGACCCAGTACTTC
j_gene: TRBJ2-5
d_gene: TRBD1
abundance: NA
v_gene: TRBV30

CDR3aa: CASSPGTSSDNEQFF
CDR3nt: TGTGCCAGCAGCCCTGGGACTAGCAGCGACAATGAGCAGTTCTTC
j_gene: TRBJ2-1
d_gene: TRBD2
abundance: NA
v_gene: TRBV7-9

CDR3aa: CATSDLQGGGAKETQYF
CDR3nt: TGTGCCACCAGTGATTTGCAGGGCGGGGGGGCCAAGGAGACCCAGTACTTC
j_gene: TRBJ2-5
d_gene: TRBD2
abundance: NA
v_gene: TRBV24-1

CDR3aa: CASSLMTGTDTQYF
CDR3nt: TGTGCCAGCAGTTTAATGACGGGCACAGATACGCAGTATTTT
j_gene: TRBJ2-3
d_gene: NA
abundance: NA
v_gene: TRBV27

CDR3aa: CASASPLNATYEQYF
CDR3nt: TGTGCCAGTGCGAGCCCCCTAAACGCTACCTACGAGCAGTACTTC
j_gene: TRBJ2-7
d_gene: NA
abundance: NA
v_gene: TRBV19

CDR3aa: CASSQDRETQYF
CDR3nt: TGCGCCAGCAGCCAAGATAGGGAGACCCAGTACTTC
j_gene: TRBJ2-5
d_gene: NA
abundance: NA
v_gene: TRBV4-1

CDR3aa: CASSSEGQGKAFF
CDR3nt: TGTGCCAGCAGCTCCGAGGGACAGGGGAAAGCTTTCTTT
j_gene: TRBJ1-1
d_gene: TRBD1
abundance: NA
v_gene: TRBV5-4

CDR3aa: CASSWGTAGELFF
CDR3nt: TGTGCCAGCAGTTGGGGAACGGCCGGGGAGCTGTTTTTT
j_gene: TRBJ2-2
d_gene: NA
abundance: NA
v_gene: TRBV12-3/TRBV12-4

CDR3aa: CASSRGRTQFNYGYTF
CDR3nt: TGTGCCAGTAGTCGGGGACGAACCCAATTTAACTATGGCTACACCTTC
j_gene: TRBJ1-2
d_gene: NA
abundance: NA
v_gene: TRBV19

CDR3aa: CASNVAGAYEQYF
CDR3nt: TGTGCCAGTAACGTGGCAGGGGCCTACGAGCAGTACTTC
j_gene: TRBJ2-7
d_gene: NA
abundance: NA
v_gene: TRBV19

CDR3aa: CASSLGGAGNEQYF
CDR3nt: TGCGCCAGCAGCTTGGGAGGGGCAGGGAACGAGCAGTACTTC
j_gene: TRBJ2-7
d_gene: NA
abundance: NA
v_gene: TRBV5-1

CDR3aa: CASSLNGPVETQYF
CDR3nt: TGTGCCAGCAGCTTAAATGGGCCTGTAGAGACCCAGTACTTC
j_gene: TRBJ2-5
d_gene: NA
abundance: NA
v_gene: TRBV13